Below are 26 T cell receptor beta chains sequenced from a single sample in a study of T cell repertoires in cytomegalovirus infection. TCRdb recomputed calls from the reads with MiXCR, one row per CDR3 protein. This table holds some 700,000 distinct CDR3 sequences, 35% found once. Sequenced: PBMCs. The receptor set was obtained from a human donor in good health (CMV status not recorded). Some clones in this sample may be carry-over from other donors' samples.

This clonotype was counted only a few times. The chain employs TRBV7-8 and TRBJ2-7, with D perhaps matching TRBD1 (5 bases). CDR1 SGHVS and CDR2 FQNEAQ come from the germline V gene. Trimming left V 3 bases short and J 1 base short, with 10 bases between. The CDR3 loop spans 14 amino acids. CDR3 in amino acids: CASSFARGSYEQYF. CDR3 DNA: TGTGCCAGCAGCTTCGCTAGGGGTTCCTACGAGCAGTACTTC. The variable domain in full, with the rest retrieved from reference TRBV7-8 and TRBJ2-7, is GAGVSQSPRYKVAKRGQDVALRCDPISGHVSLFWYQQALGQGPEFLTYFQNEAQLDKSGLPSDRFFAERPEGSVSTLKIQRTQQEDSAVYLCASSFARGSYEQYFGPGTRLTVT.

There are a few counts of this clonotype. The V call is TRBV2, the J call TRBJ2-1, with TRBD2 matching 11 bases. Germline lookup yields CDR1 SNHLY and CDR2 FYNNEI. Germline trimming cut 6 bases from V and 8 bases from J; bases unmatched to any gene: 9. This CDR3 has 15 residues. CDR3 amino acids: CASSPLAGGTHEQFF. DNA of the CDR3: TGTGCCAGCAGCCCCCTAGCGGGAGGAACGCATGAGCAGTTCTTC.

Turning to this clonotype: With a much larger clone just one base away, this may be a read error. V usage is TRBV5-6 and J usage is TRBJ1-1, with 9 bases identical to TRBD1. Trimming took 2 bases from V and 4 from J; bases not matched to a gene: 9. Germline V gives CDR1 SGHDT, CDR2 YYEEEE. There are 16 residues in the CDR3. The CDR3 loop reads CASSLLSGTGRTEAFF. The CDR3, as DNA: TGTGCCAGCAGCTTACTATCCGGGACAGGGCGCACTGAAGCTTTCTTT. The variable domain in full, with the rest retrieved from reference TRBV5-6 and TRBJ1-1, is DAGVTQSPTHLIKTRGQQVTLRCSPKSGHDTVSWYQQALGQGPQFIFQYYEEEERQRGNFPDRFSGHQFPNYSSELNVNALLLGDSALYLCASSLLSGTGRTEAFFGQGTRLTVV.

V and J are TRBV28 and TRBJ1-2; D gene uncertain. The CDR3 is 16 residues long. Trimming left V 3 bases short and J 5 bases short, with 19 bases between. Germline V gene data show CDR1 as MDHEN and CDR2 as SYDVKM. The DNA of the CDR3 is TGTGCCAGCAGTTTTGGCCCCCCACAGCGTCCTTATGGCTACACCTTC. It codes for CASSFGPPQRPYGYTF.

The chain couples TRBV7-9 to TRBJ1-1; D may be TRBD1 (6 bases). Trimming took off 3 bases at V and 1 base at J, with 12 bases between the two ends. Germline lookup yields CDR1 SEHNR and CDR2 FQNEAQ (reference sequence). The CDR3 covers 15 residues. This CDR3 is CASSFLDRKNTEAFF. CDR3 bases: TGTGCCAGCAGCTTCCTGGACAGAAAGAACACTGAAGCTTTCTTT.

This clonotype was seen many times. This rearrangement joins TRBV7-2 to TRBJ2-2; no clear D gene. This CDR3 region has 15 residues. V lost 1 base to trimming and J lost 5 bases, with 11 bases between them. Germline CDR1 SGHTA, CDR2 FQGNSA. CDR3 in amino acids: CASSLVGLGTGELFF. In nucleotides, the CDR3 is TGTGCCAGCAGCTTAGTCGGCCTTGGGACCGGGGAGCTGTTTTTT.

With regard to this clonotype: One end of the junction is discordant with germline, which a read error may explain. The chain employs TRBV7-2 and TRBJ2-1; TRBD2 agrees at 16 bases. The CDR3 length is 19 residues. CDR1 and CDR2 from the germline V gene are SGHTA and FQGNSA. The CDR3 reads CASSYSGTSGRGSYNEQLF. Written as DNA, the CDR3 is TGTGCCAGCAGCTATTCCGGGACTAGCGGGAGGGGCTCCTACAATGAGCAGTTGTTC. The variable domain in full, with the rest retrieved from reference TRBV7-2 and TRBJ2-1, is GAGVSQSPSNKVTEKGKDVELRCDPISGHTALYWYRQSLGQGLEFLIYFQGNSAPDKSGLPSDRFSAERTGGSVSTLTIQRTQQEDSAVYLCASSYSGTSGRGSYNEQLFGPGTRLTVL.

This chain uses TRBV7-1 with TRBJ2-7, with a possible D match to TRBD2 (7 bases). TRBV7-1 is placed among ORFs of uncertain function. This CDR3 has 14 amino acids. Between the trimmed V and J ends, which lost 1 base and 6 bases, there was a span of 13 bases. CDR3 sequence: CASSSGGGAVEQYF. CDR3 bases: TGTGCCAGCAGCTCAGGGGGGGGGGCGGTCGAGCAGTACTTC.

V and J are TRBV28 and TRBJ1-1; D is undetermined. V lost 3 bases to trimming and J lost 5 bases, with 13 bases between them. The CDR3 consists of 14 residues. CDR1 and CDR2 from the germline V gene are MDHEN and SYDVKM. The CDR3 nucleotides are TGTGCCAGCAGTTTGAGGGCGCGTTTAACTGAAGCTTTCTTT. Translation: CASSLRARLTEAFF.

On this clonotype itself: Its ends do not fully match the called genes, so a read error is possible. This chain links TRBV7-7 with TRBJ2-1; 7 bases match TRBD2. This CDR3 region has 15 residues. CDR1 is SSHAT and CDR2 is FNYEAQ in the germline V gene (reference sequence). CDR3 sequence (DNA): TGTGCTAGCAGCTTAGGGAGGACTAGTTACAATGAGCAGTTCTTC. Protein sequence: CASSLGRTSYNEQFF.

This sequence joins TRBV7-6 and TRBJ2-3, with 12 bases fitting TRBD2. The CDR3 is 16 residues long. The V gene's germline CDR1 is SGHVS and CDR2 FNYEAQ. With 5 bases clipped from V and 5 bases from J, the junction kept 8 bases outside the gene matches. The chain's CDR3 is CASSRRLAGVLDTQYF. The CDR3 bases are TGTGCCAGCAGCCGGAGACTAGCGGGGGTGCTAGATACGCAGTATTTT.

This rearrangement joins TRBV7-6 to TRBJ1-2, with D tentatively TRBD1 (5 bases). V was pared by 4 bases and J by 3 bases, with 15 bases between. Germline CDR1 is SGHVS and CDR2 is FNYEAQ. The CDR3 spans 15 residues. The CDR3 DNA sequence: TGTGCCAGCAGCTCAACCACAACAGGACACTATGGCTACACCTTC. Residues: CASSSTTTGHYGYTF.

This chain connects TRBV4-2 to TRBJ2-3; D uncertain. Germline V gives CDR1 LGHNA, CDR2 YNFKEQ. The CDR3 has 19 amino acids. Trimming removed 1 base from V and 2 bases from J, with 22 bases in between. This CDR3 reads CASSQGTPLDPRDTDTQYF. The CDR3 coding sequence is TGTGCCAGCAGCCAAGGGACCCCGCTGGACCCACGAGACACAGATACGCAGTATTTT.

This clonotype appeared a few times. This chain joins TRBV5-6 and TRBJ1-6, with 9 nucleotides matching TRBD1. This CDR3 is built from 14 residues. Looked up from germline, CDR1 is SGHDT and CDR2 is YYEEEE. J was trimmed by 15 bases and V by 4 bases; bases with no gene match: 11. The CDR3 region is CASSPRDREVDLHF. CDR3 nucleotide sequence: TGTGCCAGCAGCCCGCGGGACAGGGAGGTAGACCTCCACTTT.

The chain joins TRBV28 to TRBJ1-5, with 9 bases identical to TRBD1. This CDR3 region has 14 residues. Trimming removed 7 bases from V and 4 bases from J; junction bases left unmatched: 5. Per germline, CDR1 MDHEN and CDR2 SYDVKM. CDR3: CASKDRGGNQPQHF. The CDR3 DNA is TGTGCCAGCAAGGACAGGGGTGGTAATCAGCCCCAGCATTTT.

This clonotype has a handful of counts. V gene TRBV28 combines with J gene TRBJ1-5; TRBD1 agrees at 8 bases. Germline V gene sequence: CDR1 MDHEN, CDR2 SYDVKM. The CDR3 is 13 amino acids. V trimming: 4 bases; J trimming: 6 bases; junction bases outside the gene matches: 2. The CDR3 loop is CASSYRGSQPQHF. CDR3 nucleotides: TGTGCCAGCAGTTACAGGGGGAGTCAGCCCCAGCATTTT.

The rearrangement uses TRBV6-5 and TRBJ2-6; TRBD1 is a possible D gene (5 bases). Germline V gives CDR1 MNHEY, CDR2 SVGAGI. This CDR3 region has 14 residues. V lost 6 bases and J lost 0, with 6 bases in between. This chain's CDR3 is CASRQVSGANVLTF. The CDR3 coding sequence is TGTGCCAGCAGACAGGTCTCTGGGGCCAACGTCCTGACTTTC.

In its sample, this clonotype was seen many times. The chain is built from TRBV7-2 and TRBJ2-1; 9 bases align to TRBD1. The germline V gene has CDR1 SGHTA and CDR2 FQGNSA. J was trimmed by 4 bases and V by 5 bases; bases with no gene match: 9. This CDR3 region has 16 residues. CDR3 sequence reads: CASSTRTGESYNEQFF. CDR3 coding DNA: TGTGCCAGCAGCACCCGGACAGGGGAATCATACAATGAGCAGTTCTTC. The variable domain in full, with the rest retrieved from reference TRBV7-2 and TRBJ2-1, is GAGVSQSPSNKVTEKGKDVELRCDPISGHTALYWYRQSLGQGLEFLIYFQGNSAPDKSGLPSDRFSAERTGGSVSTLTIQRTQQEDSAVYLCASSTRTGESYNEQFFGPGTRLTVL.

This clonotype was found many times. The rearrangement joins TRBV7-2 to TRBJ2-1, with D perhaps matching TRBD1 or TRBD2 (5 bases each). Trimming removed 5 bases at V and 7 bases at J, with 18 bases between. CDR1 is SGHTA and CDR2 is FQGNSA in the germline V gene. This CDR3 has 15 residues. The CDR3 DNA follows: TGTGCCAGCAGCGGCCGTGGGGGAAGCATGAATGAGCAGTTCTTC. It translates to CASSGRGGSMNEQFF.

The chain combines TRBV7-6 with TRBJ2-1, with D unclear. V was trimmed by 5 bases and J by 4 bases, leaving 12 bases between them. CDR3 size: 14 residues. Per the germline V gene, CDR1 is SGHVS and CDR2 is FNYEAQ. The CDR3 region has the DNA TGTGCCAGCAGCCCCCGCGTGGGTTACAATGAGCAGTTCTTC. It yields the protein CASSPRVGYNEQFF. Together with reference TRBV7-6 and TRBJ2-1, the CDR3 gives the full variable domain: GAGVSQSPRYKVTKRGQDVALRCDPISGHVSLYWYRQALGQGPEFLTYFNYEAQQDKSGLPNDRFSAERPEGSISTLTIQRTEQRDSAMYRCASSPRVGYNEQFFGPGTRLTVL.

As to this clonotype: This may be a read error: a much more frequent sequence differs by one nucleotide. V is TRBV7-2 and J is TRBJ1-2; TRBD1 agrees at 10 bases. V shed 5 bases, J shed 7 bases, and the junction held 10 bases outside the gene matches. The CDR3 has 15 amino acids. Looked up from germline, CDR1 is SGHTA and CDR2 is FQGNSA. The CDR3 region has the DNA TGTGCCAGCAGCCCCCTTCGGTGGGACAGGGGTGGCTACACCTTC. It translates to CASSPLRWDRGGYTF.

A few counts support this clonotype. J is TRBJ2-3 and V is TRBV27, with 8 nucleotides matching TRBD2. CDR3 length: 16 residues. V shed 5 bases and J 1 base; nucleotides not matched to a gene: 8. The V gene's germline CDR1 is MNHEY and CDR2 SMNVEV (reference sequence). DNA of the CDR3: TGTGCCAGCAGTCTTCTCCGAGCGGGAGGCACAGATACGCAGTATTTT. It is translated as CASSLLRAGGTDTQYF.

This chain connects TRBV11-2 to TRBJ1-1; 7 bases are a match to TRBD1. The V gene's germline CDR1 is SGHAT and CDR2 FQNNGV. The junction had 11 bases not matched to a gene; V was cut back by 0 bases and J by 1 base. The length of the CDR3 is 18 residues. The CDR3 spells CASSLDRVGGRKNTEAFF. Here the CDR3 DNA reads TGTGCCAGCAGCTTAGATCGGGTAGGGGGCAGGAAGAACACTGAAGCTTTCTTT.

In DNA form, the CDR3 reads TGTGCCAGCAGTGAAGCGGCAGGGTCGACAGATACGCAGTATTTT. Its translation is CASSEAAGSTDTQYF. The chain couples TRBV6-1 to TRBJ2-3, with D possibly matching TRBD1 (5 bases). Trimming pared 0 bases from V and 3 bases from J, leaving 10 bases between. CDR1 is MNHNS and CDR2 is SASEGT in the germline V gene. The CDR3 extends over 15 amino acids.

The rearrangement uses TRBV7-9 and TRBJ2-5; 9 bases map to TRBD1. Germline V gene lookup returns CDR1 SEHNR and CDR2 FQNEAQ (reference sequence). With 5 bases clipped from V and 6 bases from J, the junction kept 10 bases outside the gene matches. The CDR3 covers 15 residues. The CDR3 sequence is CASSPGTGTLKTQYF. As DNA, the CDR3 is TGTGCCAGCAGCCCCGGGACAGGGACGTTGAAGACCCAGTACTTC.

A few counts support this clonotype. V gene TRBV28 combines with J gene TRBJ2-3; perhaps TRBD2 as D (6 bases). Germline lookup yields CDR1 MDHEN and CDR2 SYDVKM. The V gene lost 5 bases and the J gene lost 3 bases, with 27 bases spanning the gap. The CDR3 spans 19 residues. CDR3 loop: CASSTLGTPFHKPTDTQYF. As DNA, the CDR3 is TGTGCCAGCAGTACCCTCGGGACTCCGTTTCATAAGCCGACAGATACGCAGTATTTT.